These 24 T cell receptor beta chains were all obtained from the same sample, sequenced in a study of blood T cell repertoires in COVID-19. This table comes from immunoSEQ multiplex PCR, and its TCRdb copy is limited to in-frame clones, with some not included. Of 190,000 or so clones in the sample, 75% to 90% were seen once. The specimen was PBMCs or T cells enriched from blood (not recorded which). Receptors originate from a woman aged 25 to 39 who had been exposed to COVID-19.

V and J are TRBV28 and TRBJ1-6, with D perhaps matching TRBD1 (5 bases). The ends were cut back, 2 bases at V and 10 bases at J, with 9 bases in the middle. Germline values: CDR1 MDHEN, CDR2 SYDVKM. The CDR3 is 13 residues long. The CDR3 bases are TGTGCCAGCAGTTTAGACAGTCTCTCACCCCTCCACTTT. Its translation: CASSLDSLSPLHF.

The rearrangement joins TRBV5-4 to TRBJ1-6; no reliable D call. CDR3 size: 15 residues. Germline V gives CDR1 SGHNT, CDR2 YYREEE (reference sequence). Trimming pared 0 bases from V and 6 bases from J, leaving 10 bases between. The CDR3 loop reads CASSLDPGINSPLHF. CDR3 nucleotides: TGTGCCAGCAGCTTGGATCCAGGAATTAATTCACCCCTCCACTTT.

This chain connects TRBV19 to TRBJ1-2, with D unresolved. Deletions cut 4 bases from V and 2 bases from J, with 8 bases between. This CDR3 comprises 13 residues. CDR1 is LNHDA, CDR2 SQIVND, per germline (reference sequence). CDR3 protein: CASSNGGNYGYTF. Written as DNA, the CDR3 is TGTGCCAGTAGTAATGGAGGGAACTATGGCTACACCTTC.

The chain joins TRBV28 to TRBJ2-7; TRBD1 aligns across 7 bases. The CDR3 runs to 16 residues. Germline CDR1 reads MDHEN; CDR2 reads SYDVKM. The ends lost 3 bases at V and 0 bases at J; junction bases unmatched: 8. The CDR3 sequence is CASSFPQGVSSYEQYF. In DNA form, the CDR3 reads TGTGCCAGCAGTTTCCCCCAGGGGGTTAGCTCCTACGAGCAGTACTTC.

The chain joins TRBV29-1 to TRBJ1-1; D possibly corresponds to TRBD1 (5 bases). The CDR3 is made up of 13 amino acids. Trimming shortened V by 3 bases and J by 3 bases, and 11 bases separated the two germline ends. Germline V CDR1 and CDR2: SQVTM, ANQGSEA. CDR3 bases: TGCAGCGTTGAGAGCCAGGGTTACACTGAAGCTTTCTTT. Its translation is CSVESQGYTEAFF. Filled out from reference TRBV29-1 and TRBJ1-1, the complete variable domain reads SAVISQKPSRDICQRGTSLTIQCQVDSQVTMMFWYRQQPGQSLTLIATANQGSEATYESGFVIDKFPISRPNLTFSTLTVSNMSPEDSSIYLCSVESQGYTEAFFGQGTRLTVV.

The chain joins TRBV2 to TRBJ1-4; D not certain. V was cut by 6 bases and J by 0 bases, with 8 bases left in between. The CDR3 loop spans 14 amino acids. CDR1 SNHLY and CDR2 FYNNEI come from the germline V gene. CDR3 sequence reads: CASRTQSTNEKLFF. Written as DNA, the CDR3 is TGTGCCAGCAGGACACAGTCAACTAATGAAAAACTGTTTTTT. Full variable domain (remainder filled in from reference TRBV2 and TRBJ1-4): EPEVTQTPSHQVTQMGQEVILRCVPISNHLYFYWYRQILGQKVEFLVSFYNNEISEKSEIFDDQFSVERPDGSNFTLKIRSTKLEDSAMYFCASRTQSTNEKLFFGSGTQLSVL.

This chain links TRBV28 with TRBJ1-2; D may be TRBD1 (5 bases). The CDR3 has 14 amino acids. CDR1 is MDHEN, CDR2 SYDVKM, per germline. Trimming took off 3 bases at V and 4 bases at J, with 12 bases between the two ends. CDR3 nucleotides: TGTGCCAGCAGTTTCGTTTCGGGGGGCTATGGCTACACCTTC. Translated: CASSFVSGGYGYTF.

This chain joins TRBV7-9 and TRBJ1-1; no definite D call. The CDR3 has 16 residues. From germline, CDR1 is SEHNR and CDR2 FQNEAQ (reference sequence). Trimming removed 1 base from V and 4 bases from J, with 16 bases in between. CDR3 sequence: CASSLGPPSSGTEAFF. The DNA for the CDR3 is TGTGCCAGCAGCTTAGGCCCCCCGTCTTCCGGCACTGAAGCTTTCTTT.

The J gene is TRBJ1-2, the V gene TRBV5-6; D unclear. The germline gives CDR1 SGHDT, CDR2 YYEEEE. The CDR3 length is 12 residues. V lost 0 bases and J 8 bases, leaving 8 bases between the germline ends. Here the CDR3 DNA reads TGTGCCAGCAGCTTGGACGAGGCGGGCTACACCTTC. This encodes CASSLDEAGYTF.

In DNA form, the CDR3 reads TGTGCTAGTGGTCTCGAAGAGACCCAGTACTTC. It yields the protein CASGLEETQYF. The chain carries TRBV12-5 and TRBJ2-5; no clear D. Trimming cost V 5 bases and J 3 bases, with 4 bases left between them. This CDR3 is built from 11 residues. CDR1 is LGHNT, CDR2 FRNRAP, per germline.

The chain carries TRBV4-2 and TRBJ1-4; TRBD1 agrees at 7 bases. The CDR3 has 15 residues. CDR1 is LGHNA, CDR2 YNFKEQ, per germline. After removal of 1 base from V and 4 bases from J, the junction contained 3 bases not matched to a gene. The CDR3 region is CASSQAGQNNEKLFF. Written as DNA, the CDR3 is TGTGCCAGCAGCCAAGCGGGACAGAATAATGAAAAACTGTTTTTT.

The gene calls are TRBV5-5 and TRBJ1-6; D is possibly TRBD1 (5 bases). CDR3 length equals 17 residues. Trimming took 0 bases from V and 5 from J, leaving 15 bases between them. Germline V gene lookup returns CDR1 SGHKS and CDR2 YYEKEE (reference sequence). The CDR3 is CASSLEGRQSHNSPLHF. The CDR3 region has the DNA TGTGCCAGCAGCTTGGAGGGTCGACAGTCCCATAATTCACCCCTCCACTTT.

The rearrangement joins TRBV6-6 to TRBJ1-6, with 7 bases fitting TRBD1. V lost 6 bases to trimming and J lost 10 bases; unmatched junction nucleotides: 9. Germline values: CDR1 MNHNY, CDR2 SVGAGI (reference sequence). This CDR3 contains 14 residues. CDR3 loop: CASRPTGSGSPLHF. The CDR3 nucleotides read TGTGCCAGCAGACCGACAGGGTCCGGATCACCCCTCCACTTT.

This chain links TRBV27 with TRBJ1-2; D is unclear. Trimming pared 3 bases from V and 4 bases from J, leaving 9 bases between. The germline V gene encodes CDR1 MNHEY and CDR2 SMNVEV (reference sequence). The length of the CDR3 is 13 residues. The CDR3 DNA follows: TGTGCCAGCAGTTTTTCGGGGATCTATGGCTACACCTTC. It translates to CASSFSGIYGYTF.

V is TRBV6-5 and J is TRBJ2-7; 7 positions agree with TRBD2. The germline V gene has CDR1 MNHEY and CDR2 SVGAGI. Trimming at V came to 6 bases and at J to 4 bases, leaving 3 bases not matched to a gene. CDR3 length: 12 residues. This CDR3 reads CASSPGGYEQYF. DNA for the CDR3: TGTGCCAGCAGCCCCGGGGGGTACGAGCAGTACTTC.

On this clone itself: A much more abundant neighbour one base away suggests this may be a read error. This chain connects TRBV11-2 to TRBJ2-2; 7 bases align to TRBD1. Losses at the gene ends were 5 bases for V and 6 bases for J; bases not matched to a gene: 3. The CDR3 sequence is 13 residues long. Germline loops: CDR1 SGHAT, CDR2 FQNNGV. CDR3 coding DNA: TGTGCCAGCAGCCCCACAGGGGCCGGGGAGCTGTTTTTT. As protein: CASSPTGAGELFF.

Here the CDR3 reads CASSLRQGLAKNIQYF. The CDR3 DNA reads as TGTGCCAGCAGCTTACGGCAGGGACTAGCCAAAAACATTCAGTACTTC. The chain couples TRBV11-3 to TRBJ2-4; a possible D gene is TRBD2 (6 bases). Deletions cut 2 bases from V and 0 bases from J, with 11 bases between. This CDR3 is built from 16 residues. CDR1 and CDR2 (germline): SGHNT, YENEEA.

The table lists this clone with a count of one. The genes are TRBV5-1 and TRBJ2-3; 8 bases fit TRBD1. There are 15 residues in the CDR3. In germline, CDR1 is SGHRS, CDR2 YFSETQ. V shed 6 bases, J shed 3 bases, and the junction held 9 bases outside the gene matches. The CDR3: CASKLTGGETDTQYF. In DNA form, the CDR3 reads TGCGCCAGCAAACTAACAGGGGGAGAAACAGATACGCAGTATTTT.

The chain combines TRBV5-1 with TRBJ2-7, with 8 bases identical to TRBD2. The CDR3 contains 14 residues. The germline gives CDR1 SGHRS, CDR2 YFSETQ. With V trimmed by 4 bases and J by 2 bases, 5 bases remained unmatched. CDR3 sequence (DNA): TGCGCCAGCAGCCTTAGCGGGGACCCCTACGAGCAGTACTTC. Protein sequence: CASSLSGDPYEQYF.

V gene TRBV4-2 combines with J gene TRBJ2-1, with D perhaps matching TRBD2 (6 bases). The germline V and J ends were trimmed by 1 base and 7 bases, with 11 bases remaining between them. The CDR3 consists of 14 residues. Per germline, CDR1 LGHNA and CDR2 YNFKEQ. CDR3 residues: CASSQGLVGNEQFF. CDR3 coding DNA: TGTGCCAGCAGCCAAGGACTAGTGGGGAATGAGCAGTTCTTC.

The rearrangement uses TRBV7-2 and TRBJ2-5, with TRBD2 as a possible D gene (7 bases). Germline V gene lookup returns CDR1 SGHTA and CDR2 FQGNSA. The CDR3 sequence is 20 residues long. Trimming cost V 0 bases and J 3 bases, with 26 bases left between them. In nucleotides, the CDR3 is TGTGCCAGCAGCTTAGCGAGGGGGGGGTACCCAGCCAGGTTTGAAGAGACCCAGTACTTC. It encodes CASSLARGGYPARFEETQYF.

CDR3 DNA: TGTGCCAGCAGCCCGTGGACAGGGGGCGACGAGCAGTACTTC. Protein sequence: CASSPWTGGDEQYF. The gene calls are TRBV11-2 and TRBJ2-7; 11 bases match TRBD1. V shed 5 bases and J 5 bases; nucleotides not matched to a gene: 5. CDR3 length: 14 amino acids. Looked up from germline, CDR1 is SGHAT and CDR2 is FQNNGV.

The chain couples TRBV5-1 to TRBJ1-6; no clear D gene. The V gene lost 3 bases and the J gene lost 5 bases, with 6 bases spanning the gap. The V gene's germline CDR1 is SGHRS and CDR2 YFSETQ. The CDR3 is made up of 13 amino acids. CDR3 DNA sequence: TGCGCCAGCAGCTCGGGGAATAATTCACCCCTCCACTTT. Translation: CASSSGNNSPLHF. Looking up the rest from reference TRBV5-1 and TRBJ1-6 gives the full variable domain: KAGVTQTPRYLIKTRGQQVTLSCSPISGHRSVSWYQQTPGQGLQFLFEYFSETQRNKGNFPGRFSGRQFSNSRSEMNVSTLELGDSALYLCASSSGNNSPLHFGNGTRLTVT.

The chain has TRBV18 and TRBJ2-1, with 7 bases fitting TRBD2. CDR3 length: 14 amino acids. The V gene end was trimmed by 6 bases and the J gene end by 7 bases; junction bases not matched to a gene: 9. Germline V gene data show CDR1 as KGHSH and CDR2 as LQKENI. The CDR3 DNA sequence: TGTGCCAGCTCTCCTCAGGGAGGGTTGAATGAGCAGTTCTTC. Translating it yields CASSPQGGLNEQFF.